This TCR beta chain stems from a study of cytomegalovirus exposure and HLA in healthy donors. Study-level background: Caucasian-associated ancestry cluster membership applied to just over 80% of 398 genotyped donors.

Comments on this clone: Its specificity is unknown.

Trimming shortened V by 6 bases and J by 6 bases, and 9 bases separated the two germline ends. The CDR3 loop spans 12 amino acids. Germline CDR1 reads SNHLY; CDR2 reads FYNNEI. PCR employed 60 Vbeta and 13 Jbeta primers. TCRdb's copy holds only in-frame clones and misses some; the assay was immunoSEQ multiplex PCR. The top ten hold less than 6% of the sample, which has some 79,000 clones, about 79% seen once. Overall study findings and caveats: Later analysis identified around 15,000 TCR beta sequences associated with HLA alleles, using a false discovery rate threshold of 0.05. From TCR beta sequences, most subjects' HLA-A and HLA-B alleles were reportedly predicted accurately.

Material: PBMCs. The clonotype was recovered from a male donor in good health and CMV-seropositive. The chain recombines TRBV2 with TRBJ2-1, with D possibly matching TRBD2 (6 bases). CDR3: CASRQLANEQFF. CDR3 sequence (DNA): TGTGCCAGCAGGCAACTAGCCAATGAGCAGTTCTTC.